The 22 T cell receptor beta chains below all came from one sample that was sequenced in a study of molecular identifiers for immune sequencing clone quantification. TCRdb recomputed calls from the PCR reads with MiXCR, one row per CDR3 protein. Of 350,000 or so distinct CDR3 sequences listed, about a fifth were seen once; the top ten hold approximately 0.84%. The sample was naive CD8+ T cells from blood, with Jurkat cell RNA spiked in. The subset here: FACS-sorted CD8+CD4-CCR7+CD45RA+ naive T cells. The origin of the receptors is a human donor in good health. Some libraries in this study had Jurkat cell RNA spiked in.

The chain carries TRBV13 and TRBJ2-6; no reliable D call. Germline CDR1 reads PRHDT; CDR2 reads FYEKMQ (reference sequence). The CDR3 loop spans 17 amino acids. V dropped 1 base and J dropped 0 bases, with 10 bases sitting between them. The chain's CDR3 is CASSLVTDYSGANVLTF. Here the CDR3 DNA reads TGTGCCAGCAGCTTAGTAACGGATTACTCTGGGGCCAACGTCCTGACTTTC.

Comments on this clonotype: One junction end disagrees with the germline gene, perhaps due to a read error. This chain joins TRBV12-3 or TRBV12-4 and TRBJ2-3, with unresolved D. The CDR3 runs 12 residues. The CDR3 region has the DNA TGTGCCATTCTAGGGTTCGCAGATACGCTGTATTTT. Translation: CAILGFADTLYF.

To note about this clonotype: A much larger clone lies a single base off, so this may be a read error. The rearrangement joins TRBV6-5 to TRBJ2-7; 7 bases line up with TRBD2. The V gene's germline CDR1 is MNHEY and CDR2 SVGAGI. CDR3 length: 12 residues. The CDR3, as DNA: TGTGCCAGCAGTGGGAGGGACTACGAGCGGTACTTC. It is translated as CASSGRDYERYF.

This clonotype was seen repeatedly, ten times or more. The chain joins TRBV7-9 to TRBJ2-3, with 9 bases fitting TRBD2. The CDR3 runs 17 residues. J gave up 3 bases and V 5 bases, and 12 bases lay outside the gene matches. From germline, CDR1 is SEHNR and CDR2 FQNEAQ (reference sequence). The CDR3 nucleotides are TGTGCCAGCAGCCCCTACTTGGGCGGGAGGGCAACAGATACGCAGTATTTT. Protein sequence: CASSPYLGGRATDTQYF.

The CDR3 loop reads CASSLGLAGSIGELFF. The DNA of the CDR3 is TGTGCCAGCTCGCTGGGACTAGCGGGATCCATTGGGGAGCTGTTTTTT. The chain uses TRBV27 and TRBJ2-2, with 13 bases identical to TRBD2. CDR1 and CDR2 from the germline V gene are MNHEY and SMNVEV (reference sequence). V trimming: 8 bases; J trimming: 8 bases; junction bases outside the gene matches: 11. The CDR3 spans 16 residues.

This clonotype occurred many times. The chain couples TRBV27 to TRBJ2-6, with 8 nucleotides matching TRBD1. Germline CDR1 is MNHEY and CDR2 is SMNVEV (reference sequence). V gave up 5 bases and J gave up 4 bases; unmatched junction bases: 4. The CDR3 runs to 15 residues. The CDR3 reads CASSNRGAGANVLTF. CDR3 sequence (DNA): TGTGCCAGCAGTAACAGGGGGGCCGGGGCCAACGTCCTGACTTTC.

The chain employs TRBV7-6 and TRBJ2-3, with D perhaps matching TRBD1 or TRBD2 (5 bases each). The CDR3 extends over 15 amino acids. The germline gives CDR1 SGHVS, CDR2 FNYEAQ. Trimming stripped 1 base from V and 1 base from J, with 9 bases between. The chain's CDR3 is CASSLVLGGTDTQYF. The DNA of the CDR3 is TGTGCCAGCAGCTTAGTTTTGGGGGGCACAGATACGCAGTATTTT. Using reference TRBV7-6 and TRBJ2-3 for the parts outside the CDR3, the full variable domain is GAGVSQSPRYKVTKRGQDVALRCDPISGHVSLYWYRQALGQGPEFLTYFNYEAQQDKSGLPNDRFSAERPEGSISTLTIQRTEQRDSAMYRCASSLVLGGTDTQYFGPGTRLTVL.

This clonotype has a count of ten or more. V is TRBV19 and J is TRBJ1-5; D ambiguous. Trimming stripped 9 bases from V and 0 bases from J, with 9 bases between. Germline V gene sequence: CDR1 LNHDA, CDR2 SQIVND (reference sequence). This CDR3 is 13 amino acids long. This CDR3 reads CASQRVSNQPQHF. The CDR3 nucleotides read TGTGCCAGCCAGCGGGTTAGCAATCAGCCCCAGCATTTT.

This clonotype showed up many times. This chain joins TRBV5-4 and TRBJ2-3; 14 bases line up with TRBD2. Germline loops: CDR1 SGHNT, CDR2 YYREEE (reference sequence). The CDR3 is 16 residues long. The ends lost 4 bases at V and 4 bases at J; junction bases unmatched: 5. DNA for the CDR3: TGTGCCAGCAGCGAAGGGACTAGCGGGGGTGCAGATACGCAGTATTTT. It codes for CASSEGTSGGADTQYF.

This clonotype was seen a few times. CDR3 bases: TGTGCCAGCAGAGACATACAGGGGACACCTTACAATGAGCAGTTCTTC. Protein sequence: CASRDIQGTPYNEQFF. The rearrangement links TRBV6-2 or TRBV6-3 to TRBJ2-1, with 7 bases lining up with TRBD1. Germline V gene data show CDR1 as MNHEY and CDR2 as SVGEGT. The CDR3 contains 16 residues. With 6 bases clipped from V and 4 bases from J, the junction kept 12 bases outside the gene matches.

This clonotype was recorded many times. This chain connects TRBV7-9 to TRBJ1-6, with D perhaps matching TRBD1 (5 bases). The CDR3 extends over 13 amino acids. With 4 bases removed from V and 10 bases from J, the gap between germline ends came to 11 bases. Germline CDR1 SEHNR, CDR2 FQNEAQ (reference sequence). The CDR3 loop reads CASSSHKGSPLHF. The CDR3 DNA sequence: TGTGCCAGCAGCTCACACAAGGGGTCACCCCTCCACTTT.

The genes are TRBV11-2 and TRBJ2-3; D not resolved. This CDR3 contains 19 residues. Germline assignment: CDR1 SGHAT and CDR2 FQNNGV. Between the trimmed V and J ends, which lost 3 bases and 0 bases, there was a span of 22 bases. Here the CDR3 DNA reads TGTGCCAGCAGCTTTACATGGTCAAGGTTACCGGCTAGCACAGATACGCAGTATTTT. It translates to CASSFTWSRLPASTDTQYF.

The sample holds many counts of this clonotype. The chain combines TRBV12-3 or TRBV12-4 with TRBJ1-3; a weak D match, TRBD1 (5 bases). V lost 6 bases and J 0 bases, leaving 12 bases between the germline ends. The CDR3 runs 15 residues. CDR3 sequence (DNA): TGTGCCAGCAGCCCTGACAGTGACTCTGGAAACACCATATATTTT. Protein: CASSPDSDSGNTIYF.

Regarding this clonotype: This sequence may be a read error, since a much larger clone differs from it by one base. V usage is TRBV29-1 and J usage is TRBJ2-2; the match to TRBD1 covers 7 bases. Germline V gives CDR1 SQVTM, CDR2 ANQGSEA. The CDR3 is 17 residues long. The CDR3 DNA reads TGCAGCGTTGCCCCTCTCGGTGGACAGGAGGTCTCCGGGGAGCGGTTTTTT. It is translated as CSVAPLGGQEVSGERFF.

This clonotype showed up just a few times. The chain recombines TRBV11-2 with TRBJ1-3; TRBD1 is a possible D gene (5 bases). Deletions cut 6 bases from V and 0 bases from J, with 12 bases between. CDR3 size: 15 residues. Germline assignment: CDR1 SGHAT and CDR2 FQNNGV. The CDR3 spells CASRSDGGSGNTIYF. The CDR3 coding sequence is TGTGCCAGCAGATCAGACGGGGGCTCTGGAAACACCATATATTTT.

The chain recombines TRBV19 with TRBJ1-1, with D maybe TRBD1 (5 bases). CDR1 LNHDA and CDR2 SQIVND come from the germline V gene (reference sequence). The CDR3 extends over 12 amino acids. V gave up 5 bases and J gave up 3 bases, with 7 bases separating them. The CDR3 here is CASSVGHTEAFF. The CDR3 DNA sequence: TGTGCCAGTAGTGTGGGACACACTGAAGCTTTCTTT.

This clonotype was seen more than once but under ten times. V is TRBV20-1 and J is TRBJ2-7; possible D gene TRBD1, 6 bases. The CDR3 has 15 residues. Germline V gives CDR1 DFQATT, CDR2 SNEGSKA (reference sequence). V was trimmed by 1 base and J by 3 bases, leaving 16 bases between them. This CDR3 reads CSARGSGQRGYEQYF. As DNA, the CDR3 is TGCAGTGCTAGAGGCTCCGGACAGAGAGGCTACGAGCAGTACTTC.

The sample holds many counts of this clonotype. The V gene is TRBV7-2, the J gene TRBJ1-1; 9 bases line up with TRBD1. This CDR3 region has 15 residues. Germline CDR1 and CDR2: SGHTA and FQGNSA. The ends lost 5 bases at V and 0 bases at J; junction bases unmatched: 4. The CDR3 spells CASSTGQGMNTEAFF. In DNA form, the CDR3 reads TGTGCCAGCAGCACGGGACAGGGAATGAACACTGAAGCTTTCTTT.

This clonotype was picked up many times. The chain is built from TRBV20-1 and TRBJ1-2, with D unclear. The germline gives CDR1 DFQATT, CDR2 SNEGSKA (reference sequence). The CDR3 totals 11 residues. V lost 6 bases and J 1 base, leaving 6 bases between the germline ends. The CDR3 loop reads CSAERNYGYTF. Written as DNA, the CDR3 is TGCAGTGCGGAACGTAACTATGGCTACACCTTC.

The CDR3 sequence: CASSELGAAQPQHF. The CDR3 region has the DNA TGTGCCAGCAGTGAATTGGGAGCTGCTCAGCCCCAGCATTTT. The chain has TRBV2 and TRBJ1-5; D unresolved. CDR3 size: 14 residues. Between the trimmed V and J ends, which lost 2 bases and 6 bases, there was a span of 11 bases. Germline lookup yields CDR1 SNHLY and CDR2 FYNNEI.

Many counts were recorded for this clonotype. The chain combines TRBV7-2 with TRBJ2-7, with unresolved D. The CDR3 is 13 amino acids. The V end lost 0 bases, the J end lost 3 bases, and 6 bases lay between the germline ends. The germline V gene encodes CDR1 SGHTA and CDR2 FQGNSA. The CDR3 nucleotides are TGTGCCAGCAGCTTAGCTCTTTTCTACGAGCAGTACTTC. Its protein is CASSLALFYEQYF.

The sample holds many counts of this clonotype. The chain is built from TRBV29-1 and TRBJ2-7; D perhaps matches TRBD1 (6 bases). V gave up 4 bases and J gave up 4 bases, with 11 bases separating them. The CDR3 consists of 12 residues. CDR1 SQVTM and CDR2 ANQGSEA come from the germline V gene. The CDR3, as DNA: TGCAGCGTTGTGGGCAGGGGATACGAGCAGTACTTC. It is translated as CSVVGRGYEQYF.